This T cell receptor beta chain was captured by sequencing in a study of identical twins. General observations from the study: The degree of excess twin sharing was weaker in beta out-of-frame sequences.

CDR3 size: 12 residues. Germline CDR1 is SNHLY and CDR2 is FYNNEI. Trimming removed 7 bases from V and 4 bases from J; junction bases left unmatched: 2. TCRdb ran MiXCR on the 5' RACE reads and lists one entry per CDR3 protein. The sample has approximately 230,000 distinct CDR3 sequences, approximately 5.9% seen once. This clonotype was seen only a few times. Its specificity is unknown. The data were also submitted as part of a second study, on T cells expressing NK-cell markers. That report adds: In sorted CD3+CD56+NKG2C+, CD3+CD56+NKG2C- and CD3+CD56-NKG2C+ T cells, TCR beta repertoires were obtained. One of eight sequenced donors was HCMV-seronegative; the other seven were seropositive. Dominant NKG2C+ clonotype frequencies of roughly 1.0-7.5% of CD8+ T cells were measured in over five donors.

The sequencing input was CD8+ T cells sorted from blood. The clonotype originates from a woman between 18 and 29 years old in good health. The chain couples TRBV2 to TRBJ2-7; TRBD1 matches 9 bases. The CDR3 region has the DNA TGTGCCAGCATACAGGGGGCTTACGAGCAGTACTTC. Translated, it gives CASIQGAYEQYF. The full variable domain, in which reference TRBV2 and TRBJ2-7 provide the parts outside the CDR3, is EPEVTQTPSHQVTQMGQEVILRCVPISNHLYFYWYRQILGQKVEFLVSFYNNEISEKSEIFDDQFSVERPDGSNFTLKIRSTKLEDSAMYFCASIQGAYEQYFGPGTRLTVT.